This TCR beta chain was obtained from a study of T-cell reconstitution after alpha-beta-depleted transplantation in children. Germline loops: CDR1 ENHRY, CDR2 SYGVKD. The CDR3 is made up of 16 amino acids. V was cut by 3 bases and J by 4 bases, with 15 bases left in between. Unique molecular identifiers were used in preparing the TCRbeta library. A single record per CDR3 protein comes from TCRdb applying MiXCR to the PCR reads. The sample lists 250,000 to 300,000 distinct CDR3 sequences, about 10% seen once, with roughly 9.1% in the top ten. This specimen consisted of PBMCs from the stem cell graft donor, obtained from the stem cell graft. This TCR came from a human donor who donated a stem cell graft to a child with SCID. The chain couples TRBV10-3 to TRBJ1-4; maybe TRBD1 (6 bases). CDR3 in amino acids: CAISEVRGSGNEKLFF. CDR3 in DNA: TGTGCCATCAGTGAAGTTAGGGGGAGTGGTAATGAAAAACTGTTTTTT.